The 10 T cell receptor beta chains listed next were all sequenced from one sample in a study of OX40 agonist ivuxolimab in advanced cancers. The table came from immunoSEQ multiplex PCR; TCRdb's copy has only in-frame clones and leaves some out. This table holds 50,000 to 80,000 clones, under 95% found once. The sample in question was CD4+ or CD8+ T cells sorted from blood, obtained in a trial of the OX40 agonist ivuxolimab. These TCRs come from an adult with an advanced solid tumor such as melanoma, head and neck, liver or kidney cancer.

This chain joins TRBV27 and TRBJ1-1, with TRBD1 matching over 10 bases. The CDR3 has 15 residues. The ends lost 3 bases at V and 2 bases at J; junction bases unmatched: 3. CDR1 MNHEY and CDR2 SMNVEV come from the germline V gene (reference sequence). CDR3: CASSFGDRGNTEAFF. As DNA, the CDR3 is TGTGCCAGCAGTTTTGGGGACAGGGGCAACACTGAAGCTTTCTTT.

The rearrangement links TRBV7-6 to TRBJ1-3; weak D call: TRBD1 (5 bases). Germline V gives CDR1 SGHVS, CDR2 FNYEAQ. There are 14 residues in the CDR3. Trimming removed 5 bases at V and 0 bases at J, with 8 bases between. CDR3 sequence reads: CASSPQGSGNTIYF. The CDR3 region has the DNA TGTGCCAGCAGCCCTCAGGGCTCTGGAAACACCATATATTTT.

The V call is TRBV5-1, the J call TRBJ1-4; no definite D call. The CDR3 length is 15 residues. Per germline, CDR1 SGHRS and CDR2 YFSETQ. V was clipped by 0 bases and J by 5 bases, with 11 bases between them. CDR3 DNA: TGCGCCAGCAGCTTGGCCGGCGGACCCAATGAAAAACTGTTTTTT. Encoded protein: CASSLAGGPNEKLFF. Using reference TRBV5-1 and TRBJ1-4 for the parts outside the CDR3, the full variable domain is KAGVTQTPRYLIKTRGQQVTLSCSPISGHRSVSWYQQTPGQGLQFLFEYFSETQRNKGNFPGRFSGRQFSNSRSEMNVSTLELGDSALYLCASSLAGGPNEKLFFGSGTQLSVL.

V is TRBV10-1 and J is TRBJ2-7; 7 bases align to TRBD1. Germline V gene lookup returns CDR1 WNHNN and CDR2 SYGVQD (reference sequence). V trimming: 2 bases; J trimming: 6 bases; junction bases outside the gene matches: 4. This CDR3 has 13 amino acids. This CDR3 reads CASSEPNRGEQYF. CDR3 coding DNA: TGCGCCAGCAGTGAGCCTAACAGGGGCGAGCAGTACTTC.

This clone was counted once. The chain joins TRBV28 to TRBJ1-3, with 12 bases identical to TRBD1. CDR3 length: 15 amino acids. V shed 3 bases and J 7 bases; nucleotides not matched to a gene: 4. The germline V gene has CDR1 MDHEN and CDR2 SYDVKM. The CDR3 sequence: CASSFRDRGRNTIYF. In nucleotides, the CDR3 is TGTGCCAGCAGTTTCCGGGACAGGGGGCGGAACACCATATATTTT. The full variable domain, with the rest looked up from reference TRBV28 and TRBJ1-3, is DVKVTQSSRYLVKRTGEKVFLECVQDMDHENMFWYRQDPGLGLRLIYFSYDVKMKEKGDIPEGYSVSREKKERFSLILESASTNQTSMYLCASSFRDRGRNTIYFGEGSWLTVV.

This clone was seen a single time. The chain carries TRBV19 and TRBJ1-5; D is unresolved. Germline CDR1 reads LNHDA; CDR2 reads SQIVND (reference sequence). The CDR3 contains 14 residues. V was trimmed by 7 bases and J by 0 bases, leaving 10 bases between them. CDR3 nucleotides: TGTGCCAGTACCAAAAGAACTAGCAATCAGCCCCAGCATTTT. Translating it yields CASTKRTSNQPQHF.

The CDR3 DNA reads as TGTGCCTGGAGTTTCGGGGCCCGGGCCAACGTCCTGACTTTC. This encodes CAWSFGARANVLTF. The chain employs TRBV30 and TRBJ2-6; TRBD1 or TRBD2 may be the D gene (5 bases each). Germline CDR1 GTSNPN, CDR2 SVGIG (reference sequence). The CDR3 totals 14 residues. V lost 2 bases to trimming and J lost 5 bases, with 10 bases between them.

For the CDR3, the DNA is TGCGCCAGCAGCTCCGGAATTCGGAGAGGGATAATCAATGAGCAGTTCTTC. Translated, it gives CASSSGIRRGIINEQFF. The V call is TRBV5-1, the J call TRBJ2-1; possible D gene TRBD2, 5 bases. Per the germline V gene, CDR1 is SGHRS and CDR2 is YFSETQ. V was pared by 3 bases and J by 6 bases, with 22 bases between. This CDR3 has 17 residues.

This clone was counted a single time. The chain joins TRBV5-1 to TRBJ1-1, with 11 bases fitting TRBD1. This CDR3 is built from 18 residues. Germline V gene lookup returns CDR1 SGHRS and CDR2 YFSETQ. Trimming removed 3 bases from V and 6 bases from J; junction bases left unmatched: 16. CDR3: CASSSSARTGGWMAEAFF. The CDR3 DNA reads TGCGCCAGCAGCTCCTCAGCCCGGACAGGGGGCTGGATGGCTGAAGCTTTCTTT.

The chain is built from TRBV27 and TRBJ1-1; D ambiguous. This CDR3 has 14 residues. Germline loops: CDR1 MNHEY, CDR2 SMNVEV (reference sequence). Trimming pared 3 bases from V and 9 bases from J, leaving 17 bases between. The CDR3 region is CASSFSAARSKAFF. The CDR3 nucleotides are TGTGCCAGCAGTTTTTCGGCAGCTCGGTCAAAAGCTTTCTTT.